The TCR beta chain described here comes from a study of cytomegalovirus exposure and HLA in healthy donors. The donors were healthy bone marrow donors. At collection, donors were nominally healthy, but unrecorded immune exposures were probable. This PCR relied on a set of 60 Vbeta primers and 13 Jbeta primers. In the original workflow: Roughly 80 million unique TCR beta chains, 9.5 million to 14 million shared, were counted in a later analysis. The table came from immunoSEQ multiplex PCR; TCRdb's copy has only in-frame clones and leaves some out. V and J calls and clone size are as listed in that table; D and trimming were resolved from the DNA. The profile shows 150,000 to 200,000 clones, roughly 79% of them singletons. V shed 5 bases, J shed 3 bases, and the junction held 3 bases outside the gene matches. CDR1 is MNHEY, CDR2 SMNVEV, per germline (reference sequence). The CDR3 has 13 residues.

This sequence joins TRBV27 and TRBJ2-7, with 8 bases lining up with TRBD2. This sequence was found in a man aged 25-45 years in good health and CMV-seronegative. Sequenced input: PBMCs. DNA of the CDR3: TGTGCCAGCAGTCGGGAGGGATACTACGAGCAGTACTTC. Residues: CASSREGYYEQYF.